This is a list of T cell receptor beta chains from one sample in a study of T cells in Graves' hyperthyroidism and ophthalmopathy. TCRdb re-called the multiplex PCR reads through MiXCR, storing one row per CDR3 protein. The sample carries about 600,000 distinct CDR3 sequences, about a sixth recorded once. Sequenced input: blood. All receptors derive from a woman aged 40-49 years with Graves' ophthalmopathy. CDR3s include the opening cysteine and the closing phenylalanine or tryptophan. Fields, in order: D gene, V gene, clone size, J gene, CDR3 DNA, CDR3 protein. D genes are given only for firm matches. Part of the rows lack a size; the others show once, few, many or a class for expanded clones.

>-|TRBV15|many|TRBJ2-1
TGTGCCACCAGCAGAGATCGGGGCATGCAGTACAATGAGCAGTTCTTC
CATSRDRGMQYNEQFF
>-|TRBV19|few|TRBJ1-2
TGTGCCAGTAGTGTCCCCTATGGCTACACCTTC
CASSVPYGYTF
>TRBD2|TRBV6-5|-|TRBJ2-5
TGTGCCAGCAGTTACTCGACGATTCCGGGACTAGCGGGAGAGACCCAGTACTTC
CASSYSTIPGLAGETQYF
>TRBD2|TRBV24-1|many|TRBJ2-3
TGTGCCACCAGAGCGGGAGTAACAGATACGCAGTATTTT
CATRAGVTDTQYF
>-|TRBV2|many|TRBJ1-1
TGTGCCAGCAGTGAAGCGCAGCTGGGGGCTGCTGAAGCTTTCTTT
CASSEAQLGAAEAFF
>TRBD2|TRBV2|-|TRBJ2-1
TGTGCCAGCAGTGGGGGGACCCCCGGGGCGGTAGCGGGAGTAACGACGAGTGAGCAGTTCTTC
CASSGGTPGAVAGVTTSEQFF
>-|TRBV18|many|TRBJ1-1
TGTGCCAGCTCAGAACAGGGTACCGGCACTGAAGCTTTCTTT
CASSEQGTGTEAFF
>-|TRBV11-2|-|TRBJ2-3
TGTGCCGGCAGCTCAGGGAGCGATACGCAGTATTTT
CAGSSGSDTQYF
>-|TRBV20-1|many|TRBJ2-5
TGCAGTGCTAGAGATAGCAGAGACCACCAAGAGACCCAGTACTTC
CSARDSRDHQETQYF
>-|TRBV20-1|many|TRBJ1-4
TGCAGTGCTTTCCTCGGGTCTGAAAAACTGTTTTTT
CSAFLGSEKLFF
>TRBD2|TRBV6-1|many|TRBJ2-1
TGTGCCAGCAGGAGTTCTTTAGCTAGCGGGACGAAAAGATCGCAGTTCTTC
CASRSSLASGTKRSQFF
>-|TRBV20-1|many|TRBJ2-7
TGCAGTGCTAAAACCTACAAACAGGAGTACTTC
CSAKTYKQEYF
>-|TRBV5-8|many|TRBJ1-5
TGTGCCAGCAGCTTGTGGGAGGGCAGGGATCAGCCCCAGCATTTT
CASSLWEGRDQPQHF
>TRBD2|TRBV4-1|once|TRBJ2-5
TGCGCCAGCAGCCAAGGGATAGCGGGAGGGGTCCTCGTCGAGACCCAGTACTTC
CASSQGIAGGVLVETQYF
>-|TRBV6-1|-|TRBJ1-3
TGTGCCAGCAGTACGGGGACGGGAACTGGAAACACCATATATTTT
CASSTGTGTGNTIYF
>-|TRBV4-2|few|TRBJ1-2
TGTGCCAGCAGCTTCATAGGGCCTAACTATGGCTACACCTTC
CASSFIGPNYGYTF
>-|TRBV5-1|once|TRBJ2-6
TGCGCCAGCAGCTTGTACTCCTTCTCTGGGGCCAACGTCCTGACTTTC
CASSLYSFSGANVLTF
>-|TRBV15|-|TRBJ2-7
TGTGCCACCAGCTCAACAGGGATCTACGAGCAGTACTTC
CATSSTGIYEQYF
>TRBD1|TRBV29-1|-|TRBJ2-3
TGCAGCGGATTGGGACAGAACACAGATACGCAGTATTTT
CSGLGQNTDTQYF
>-|TRBV6-1|many|TRBJ1-4
TGTGCCAGCAGTGAAAGACCCATAGGCGACAAACTGTTTTTT
CASSERPIGDKLFF
>TRBD2|TRBV20-1|many|TRBJ2-1
TGCAGTGCTAGGCTTGTTGGCTTTCAGCGGGAGGGAAAAAACAATGAGCAGTTCTTC
CSARLVGFQREGKNNEQFF
>TRBD1|TRBV28|many|TRBJ2-7
TGTGCCAGCAGTTTAGCCTCGGGACAGGGATTCGAGCAGTACTTC
CASSLASGQGFEQYF
>TRBD1|TRBV6-4|-|TRBJ1-1
TGTGCCAGCAGTGCCCAGAGGACAGGGGTCACTGAAGCTTTCTTT
CASSAQRTGVTEAFF
>TRBD2|TRBV20-1|-|TRBJ2-1
TGCAGTGCTAGAGGACTAGCGGGGGGGCCGCATGAGCAGTTCTTC
CSARGLAGGPHEQFF
>-|TRBV3-1|many|TRBJ1-2
TGTGCCAGCAGCCAAGATCCGCCGGACAAGGTCTATGGCTACACCTTC
CASSQDPPDKVYGYTF
>TRBD2|TRBV6-1|many|TRBJ2-7
TGTGCCAGCAGCGAACGACTAGCGGGAGGTGGTGAGCAGTACTTC
CASSERLAGGGEQYF